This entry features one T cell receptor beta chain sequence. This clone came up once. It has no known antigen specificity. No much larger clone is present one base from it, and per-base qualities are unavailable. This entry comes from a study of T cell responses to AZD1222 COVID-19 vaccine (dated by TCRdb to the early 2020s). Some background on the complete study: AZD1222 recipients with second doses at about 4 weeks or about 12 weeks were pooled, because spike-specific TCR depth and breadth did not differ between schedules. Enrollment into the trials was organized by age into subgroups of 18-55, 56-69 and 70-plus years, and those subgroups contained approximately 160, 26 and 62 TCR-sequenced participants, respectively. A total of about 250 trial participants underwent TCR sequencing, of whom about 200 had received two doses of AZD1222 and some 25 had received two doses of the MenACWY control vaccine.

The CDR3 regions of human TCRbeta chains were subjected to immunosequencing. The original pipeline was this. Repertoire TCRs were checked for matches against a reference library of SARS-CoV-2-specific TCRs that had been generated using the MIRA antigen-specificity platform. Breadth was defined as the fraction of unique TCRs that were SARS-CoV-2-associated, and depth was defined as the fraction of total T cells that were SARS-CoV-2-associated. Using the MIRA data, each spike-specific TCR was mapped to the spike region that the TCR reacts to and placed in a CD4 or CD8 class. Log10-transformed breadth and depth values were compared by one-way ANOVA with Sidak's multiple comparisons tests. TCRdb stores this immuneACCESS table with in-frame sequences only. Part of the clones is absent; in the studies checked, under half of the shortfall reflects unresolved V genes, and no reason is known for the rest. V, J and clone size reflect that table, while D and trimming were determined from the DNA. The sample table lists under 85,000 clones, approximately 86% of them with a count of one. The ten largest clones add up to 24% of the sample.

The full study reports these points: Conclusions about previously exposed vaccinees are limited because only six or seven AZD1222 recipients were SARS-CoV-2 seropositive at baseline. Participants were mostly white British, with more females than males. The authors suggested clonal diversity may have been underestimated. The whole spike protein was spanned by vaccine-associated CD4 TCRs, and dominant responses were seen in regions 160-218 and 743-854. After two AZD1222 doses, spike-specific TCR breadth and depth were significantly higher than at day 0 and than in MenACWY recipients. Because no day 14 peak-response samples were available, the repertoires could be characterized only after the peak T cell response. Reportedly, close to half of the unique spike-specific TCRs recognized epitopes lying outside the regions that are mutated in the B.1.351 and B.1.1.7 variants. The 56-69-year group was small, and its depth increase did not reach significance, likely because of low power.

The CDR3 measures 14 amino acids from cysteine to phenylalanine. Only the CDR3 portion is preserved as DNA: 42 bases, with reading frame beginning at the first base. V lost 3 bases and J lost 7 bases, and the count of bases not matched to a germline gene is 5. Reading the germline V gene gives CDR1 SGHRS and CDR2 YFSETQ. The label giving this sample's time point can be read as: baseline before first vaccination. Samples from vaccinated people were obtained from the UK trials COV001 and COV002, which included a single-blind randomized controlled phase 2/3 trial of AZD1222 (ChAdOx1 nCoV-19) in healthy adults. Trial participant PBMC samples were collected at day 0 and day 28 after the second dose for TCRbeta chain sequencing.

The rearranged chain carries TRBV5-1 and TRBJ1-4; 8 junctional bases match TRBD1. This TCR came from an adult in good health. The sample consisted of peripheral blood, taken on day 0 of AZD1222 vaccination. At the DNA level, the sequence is TGCGCCAGCAGCTACAGGGGGTCGAGTGAAAAACTGTTTTTT. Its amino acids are CASSYRGSSEKLFF.